This T cell receptor beta chain was captured by sequencing in a study of T cells in Graves' hyperthyroidism and ophthalmopathy (dated by TCRdb to about 2019). Context from the whole study: Peripheral blood samples were taken at initial diagnosis, before any treatment was given. The study also compared thyroid tissue and blood T-cell repertoires from more than five Graves' hyperthyroidism patients. Prospective prediction of ophthalmopathy was tested in an independent validation cohort of some 20 hyperthyroidism patients and 15 to 17 patients who later progressed to ophthalmopathy. TCR Vbeta CDR3 sequencing of approximately 140 peripheral blood samples (about 45 ophthalmopathy, 75 hyperthyroidism and around 17 progressor patients) is reported in the paper. To identify TCR V-J signatures that set the groups apart, the researchers used a discovery cohort of approximately 98 patients, made up of about 44 with Graves' ophthalmopathy and 57 with stable Graves' hyperthyroidism. Following sampling, methimazole starting at 30 mg daily was given to hyperthyroidism patients, and high-dose intravenous methylprednisolone was given to ophthalmopathy patients. For training and testing, the approximately 92 patients in the discovery cohort were randomly divided in a 7:3 ratio.

TCR beta CDR3 regions were amplified from RNA transcripts. A first-round RT-PCR of the TCR CDR3 used the HTBI primer set with the Qiagen OneStep RT-PCR kit. Libraries were constructed in a second round of multiplex PCR, after which size selection and purification were carried out. The libraries were sequenced on an Illumina HiSeq2000 using paired-end 100 bp reads. The source study handled its data this way. SOAPnuke was used to process the raw data, removing reads that contained adapters or uncalled bases, had a mean Phred below 15, or lacked an exact match to the constant primer or identifier. COPE v1.2.5 was used to merge high-quality paired reads, and clonotypes were defined as unique nucleotide sequences. Clonotypes were aligned to IMGT TRBV, TRBD and TRBJ reference segments using MiTCR v1.1. Only V-J combinations with frequency above 0.0001, covering about 99% of repertoires, were analysed. A TCS score was defined as the ratio of F50 (clonal expansion) to E x V (chaos), with BLOSUM62-based TCRdist applied between CDR3 peptides within each V-J. Welch's t-statistics and random forest reduced 500 to 650 V-J features to about 12, which were used in a naive Bayes classifier (R e1071). In-frame beta chains were kept once TCRdb had trimmed the public reads at Q25 with fastp and called clones with MiXCR. A single entry per CDR3 protein holds the most common genes and DNA from its merged rows. The V and J calls and clone size are TCRdb's, not the authors'. This sample holds about 400,000 distinct CDR3 sequences; 11% to 15% were observed only once. Around 28% of the sample is taken by the ten largest.

Results the study describes overall, beyond this receptor: Most expanded thyroid clonotypes (frequency above 0.001) were also detected in blood, a finding suggesting that blood repertoires may reflect thyroid immune responses. No statistical method was used to fix the sample size in advance, and group allocation was not hidden from the investigators. A model built on a 13 V-J signature distinguished ophthalmopathy from stable hyperthyroidism, reaching 85% to 90% sensitivity and about 81% specificity in cross-validation and 80%/75% in testing. In validation, the model predicted progression to ophthalmopathy with approximately 69% sensitivity and approximately 72% specificity, a median of about six months before onset.

This clonotype was recorded many times. Its specific antigen is unknown. No base quality information exists; no much larger clone differs at one position. Looking up the germline V gene (reference sequence) yields CDR1 GTSNPN and CDR2 SVGIG. CDR3 length: 13 amino acids, cysteine to phenylalanine. The sequence is cut down to CDR3 DNA, 39 bases in frame from base 1. Between the V and J ends, shortened by 4 bases and 7 bases respectively, the junction contains 14 bases. Moderately to severely active disease, a Clinical Activity Score of at least 3, a NOSPECS grade of at least 4, and a duration under 3 months were present in ophthalmopathy patients. The study excluded patients with uncontrolled infections, other autoimmune diseases, pregnancy or lactation. Diagnoses relied on clinical symptoms, serum thyroxine and TRAb, thyroid ultrasound and orbital computed tomography. PBMCs were isolated from about 10 ml of fresh peripheral blood by Ficoll-Paque density gradient centrifugation. Total RNA was extracted with Trizol reagent, and quality was checked on an Agilent 2100 Bioanalyzer.

The receptor was isolated from a man in his fifties or sixties with Graves' ophthalmopathy. What was sequenced was blood. Rearrangement joined TRBV30 to TRBJ1-5, and TRBD1 may be the D gene, going by 5 matching bases. This receptor carries the CDR3 CAWNSGSYQPQHF. The bases read TGTGCCTGGAATTCAGGGTCTTACCAGCCCCAGCATTTT.